The 14 T cell receptor beta chains reported below all come from one sample, sequenced in a study of cytomegalovirus exposure and HLA in healthy donors. Primers for the PCR totalled 60 Vbeta and 13 Jbeta. Using immunoSEQ multiplex PCR, the repertoire was profiled, and TCRdb retains in-frame clones only, with some absent. The table lists fewer than 200,000 clones, 80% of them singletons, with under 5% in the top ten. Sample: PBMCs. The source of these receptors is a woman between 50 and 59 years old in good health and CMV-seropositive.

The chain carries TRBV7-9 and TRBJ2-2, with D perhaps TRBD1 (6 bases). With 1 base removed from V and 3 bases from J, the gap between germline ends came to 12 bases. This CDR3 has 16 amino acids. CDR1 SEHNR and CDR2 FQNEAQ come from the germline V gene (reference sequence). The CDR3 region is CASSLGTGLYTGELFF. The CDR3 coding sequence is TGTGCCAGCAGCTTAGGTACAGGGCTGTACACCGGGGAGCTGTTTTTT.

Written as DNA, the CDR3 is TGCGCCAGCAGCGAGACAGAGATGAACACTGAAGCTTTCTTT. This codes for CASSETEMNTEAFF. The chain joins TRBV5-1 to TRBJ1-1; D may be TRBD1 (5 bases). The V end was cut by 4 bases, the J end by 0 bases, with 10 bases between. The CDR3 extends over 14 amino acids. The germline V gene encodes CDR1 SGHRS and CDR2 YFSETQ.

J is TRBJ1-2 and V is TRBV18; the D is unclear. This CDR3 region has 15 residues. Germline V gene sequence: CDR1 KGHSH, CDR2 LQKENI. The V end lost 3 bases, the J end lost 1 base, and 12 bases lay between the germline ends. CDR3 sequence reads: CASSPSGSGNYGYTF. In DNA, the CDR3 is TGTGCCAGCTCACCGTCGGGTAGTGGTAACTATGGCTACACCTTC.

The chain joins TRBV19 to TRBJ2-1; 10 bases are a match to TRBD2. The CDR3 has 15 amino acids. V shed 6 bases, J shed 8 bases, and the junction held 10 bases outside the gene matches. The germline V gene encodes CDR1 LNHDA and CDR2 SQIVND (reference sequence). The CDR3 sequence is CASSVSGRMWDEQFF. The DNA for the CDR3 is TGTGCCAGTAGCGTTAGCGGGAGGATGTGGGATGAGCAGTTCTTC.

This chain uses TRBV6-5 with TRBJ2-5, with 7 bases aligning to TRBD2. The J call could be wrong; TRBJ2-7 is a better fit for the DNA end. Germline CDR1 MNHEY, CDR2 SVGAGI. This CDR3 has 15 amino acids. In DNA form, the CDR3 reads TGTGCCAGCAGTCCGGCGGGGGACCTCTACGACGAGCAGTACTTC. Amino acid sequence: CASSPAGDLYDEQYF.

The chain is built from TRBV28 and TRBJ2-1, with TRBD2 as a possible D gene (6 bases). The V and J ends lost 7 bases and 8 bases respectively, with 18 bases between them. Germline assignment: CDR1 MDHEN and CDR2 SYDVKM. The CDR3 covers 14 residues. CDR3 sequence: CASIWSGAFDEQFF. The CDR3 coding sequence is TGTGCCAGCATCTGGTCGGGAGCTTTCGATGAGCAGTTCTTC.

This clone was recorded a few times. This sequence joins TRBV20-1 and TRBJ2-7; TRBD2 might be the D (6 bases). Germline lookup yields CDR1 DFQATT and CDR2 SNEGSKA (reference sequence). The CDR3 contains 11 residues. Trimming cost V 6 bases and J 6 bases, with 12 bases left between them. CDR3 nucleotides: TGCAGTGCGCCTACGGGGGTCGAGCAGTACTTC. The encoded protein is CSAPTGVEQYF.

Written as DNA, the CDR3 is TGTGCCAGCAGCCCTAACTCGAACACTGAAGCTTTCTTT. Its translation is CASSPNSNTEAFF. The chain has TRBV4-2 and TRBJ1-1; no definite D call. Between the trimmed V and J ends, which lost 4 bases and 1 base, there was a span of 7 bases. The CDR3 sequence is 13 residues long. Germline V lookup: CDR1 LGHNA, CDR2 YNFKEQ.

The sample holds a few counts of this clone. V usage is TRBV28 and J usage is TRBJ2-1; perhaps TRBD1 as D (5 bases). V was clipped by 3 bases and J by 10 bases, with 19 bases between them. This CDR3 is built from 15 residues. Germline CDR1 MDHEN, CDR2 SYDVKM. The DNA of the CDR3 is TGTGCCAGCAGTTTGGGTCAGGGCACGAAAAGAGAGCAGTTCTTC. This codes for CASSLGQGTKREQFF.

The genes are TRBV18 and TRBJ1-1; maybe TRBD1 (6 bases). Germline CDR1 is KGHSH and CDR2 is LQKENI. This CDR3 has 16 amino acids. Trimming cost V 4 bases and J 4 bases, with 19 bases left between them. The CDR3 here is CASSLNRARGGTEAFF. In nucleotides, the CDR3 is TGTGCCAGCTCACTTAACAGGGCCCGTGGGGGCACTGAAGCTTTCTTT.

The CDR3 here is CASRPGQSYGYTF. CDR3 nucleotides: TGTGCCAGCAGACCGGGACAGTCTTATGGCTACACCTTC. The V call is TRBV28, the J call TRBJ1-2; 7 positions match TRBD1. Germline CDR1 and CDR2: MDHEN and SYDVKM. Unmatched junction bases numbered 6, after V lost 6 bases and J lost 5 bases. This CDR3 has 13 residues.

The CDR3 spells CASSIRSGYTF. Written as DNA, the CDR3 is TGTGCCAGTAGTATAAGGAGTGGCTACACCTTC. The genes are TRBV19 and TRBJ1-2; D uncertain. CDR1 LNHDA and CDR2 SQIVND come from the germline V gene (reference sequence). Trimming took 2 bases from V and 7 from J, leaving 5 bases between them. CDR3 length: 11 residues.

V gene TRBV10-3 combines with J gene TRBJ1-2, with D perhaps TRBD1 (5 bases). The V gene lost 11 bases and the J gene lost 1 base, with 11 bases spanning the gap. The CDR3 consists of 12 residues. Looked up from germline, CDR1 is ENHRY and CDR2 is SYGVKD. The CDR3 sequence is CAARRGNYGYTF. CDR3 bases: TGTGCCGCCCGTAGGGGTAACTATGGCTACACCTTC.

The chain uses TRBV5-1 and TRBJ2-5, with 11 bases matching TRBD2. V lost 3 bases to trimming and J lost 0 bases; unmatched junction nucleotides: 7. The CDR3 covers 17 residues. Per germline, CDR1 SGHRS and CDR2 YFSETQ. CDR3 in DNA: TGCGCCAGCAGCTCCGCCACTAGCGGGGGTTACCAAGAGACCCAGTACTTC. This codes for CASSSATSGGYQETQYF.